This T cell receptor beta chain was retrieved from a study of CD8 T cells in ankylosing spondylitis. Broader study findings: Some of these motif variants have turned up before, in reports on reactive arthritis synovial fluid and blood.

Per the germline V gene, CDR1 is SGHRS and CDR2 is YFSETQ. The ends lost 4 bases at V and 2 bases at J; junction bases unmatched: 4. The CDR3 is made up of 15 amino acids. A single record per CDR3 protein comes from TCRdb applying MiXCR to the 5' RACE reads. The data hold nearly 350,000 distinct CDR3 sequences, with approximately 15% observed a single time. Details on this clonotype: What it binds is not known.

This TCR derives from a male donor with ankylosing spondylitis or in good health (not recorded which). The source material was blood, either unsorted or a sorted T cell fraction (not recorded which). This rearrangement joins TRBV5-1 to TRBJ2-3, with TRBD2 matching 10 bases. The CDR3 sequence: CASSPGLAATDTQYF. The CDR3, as DNA: TGCGCCAGCAGCCCCGGACTAGCGGCCACAGATACGCAGTATTTT. Variable domain in full (rest from reference TRBV5-1 and TRBJ2-3): KAGVTQTPRYLIKTRGQQVTLSCSPISGHRSVSWYQQTPGQGLQFLFEYFSETQRNKGNFPGRFSGRQFSNSRSEMNVSTLELGDSALYLCASSPGLAATDTQYFGPGTRLTVL.